The rows below give T cell receptor beta chains drawn from one sample of a study of PD-1 blockade in mismatch repair-deficient tumors. Some clones are missing from TCRdb's copy, which holds only in-frame ones; the method was immunoSEQ multiplex PCR. The repertoire holds 76,000 or so clones, with approximately 81% as singletons. Sequenced material: peripheral blood, taken 44 weeks after starting pembrolizumab. All receptors come from an adult with mismatch repair-deficient cancer. The CDR3 runs from the conserved cysteine through the conserved F or W. Fields, in order: CDR3 length, J gene, D gene, clone size, V gene, CDR3 protein, CDR3 DNA. D genes are given only for firm matches. Part of the rows lack a size; the others show once, few, many or a class for expanded clones.

length: 13; J: TRBJ2-4; D: -; size: -; V: TRBV6-5; CDR3: CASRGGIGNIQYF; DNA: TGTGCCAGCAGGGGCGGGATTGGAAACATTCAGTACTTC
length: 15; J: TRBJ2-7; D: TRBD1; size: -; V: TRBV5-1; CDR3: CASSLVVGQAYEQYF; DNA: TGCGCCAGCAGCTTGGTAGTAGGACAGGCCTACGAGCAGTACTTC
length: 16; J: TRBJ2-4; D: -; size: -; V: TRBV6-5; CDR3: CASSSRGSSTKNIQYF; DNA: TGTGCCAGCAGTTCCCGAGGGTCGTCAACCAAAAACATTCAGTACTTC
length: 14; J: TRBJ2-7; D: -; size: -; V: TRBV5-1; CDR3: CATQTGLGTYEQYF; DNA: TGCGCCACCCAAACTGGCCTGGGGACATACGAGCAGTACTTC
length: 14; J: TRBJ1-4; D: -; size: once; V: TRBV5-5; CDR3: CASSLFPGNEKLFF; DNA: TGTGCCAGCAGCTTGTTCCCGGGTAATGAAAAACTGTTTTTT
length: 14; J: TRBJ1-5; D: -; size: few; V: TRBV6-1; CDR3: CATRDVNSNQPQHF; DNA: TGTGCCACCAGGGACGTAAATAGCAATCAGCCCCAGCATTTT
length: 19; J: TRBJ2-6; D: -; size: -; V: TRBV19; CDR3: CASSIGGEAGYSGANVLTF; DNA: TGTGCCAGTAGTATAGGAGGGGAGGCAGGGTACTCCGGGGCCAACGTCCTGACTTTC
length: 17; J: TRBJ1-2; D: -; size: once; V: TRBV7-9; CDR3: CASSLVVSAPGNYGYTF; DNA: TGTGCCAGCAGCTTAGTTGTCAGCGCCCCAGGAAACTATGGCTACACCTTC
length: 13; J: TRBJ2-7; D: -; size: -; V: TRBV5-1; CDR3: CASSSPPEAEQYF; DNA: TGCGCCAGCAGCTCCCCCCCCGAAGCCGAGCAGTACTTC
length: 15; J: TRBJ2-3; D: TRBD1; size: -; V: TRBV13; CDR3: CASSSGQPNTDTQYF; DNA: TGTGCCAGCAGCTCGGGACAGCCCAACACAGATACGCAGTATTTT
length: 15; J: TRBJ1-1; D: -; size: -; V: TRBV7-2; CDR3: CASSSGTAMNTEAFF; DNA: TGTGCCAGCAGTTCCGGGACGGCCATGAACACTGAAGCTTTCTTT
length: 15; J: TRBJ2-7; D: -; size: -; V: TRBV12-5; CDR3: CASGFMGQPSYEQYF; DNA: TGTGCTAGTGGTTTCATGGGACAACCGTCCTACGAGCAGTACTTC
length: 14; J: TRBJ2-1; D: -; size: once; V: TRBV11-2; CDR3: CASSSGTHYNEQFF; DNA: TGTGCCAGCAGCTCCGGGACACACTACAATGAGCAGTTCTTC
length: 14; J: TRBJ1-2; D: -; size: few; V: TRBV15; CDR3: CATSRGGDDYGYTF; DNA: TGTGCCACCAGCAGAGGCGGGGATGACTATGGCTACACCTTC
length: 13; J: TRBJ2-1; D: -; size: -; V: TRBV2; CDR3: CASMWTPVQEQFF; DNA: TGTGCCAGCATGTGGACCCCCGTACAGGAGCAGTTCTTC
length: 14; J: TRBJ2-3; D: -; size: -; V: TRBV5-1; CDR3: CASSSGSTTDTQYF; DNA: TGCGCCAGCAGTTCCGGGTCCACCACAGATACGCAGTATTTT
length: 15; J: TRBJ2-1; D: -; size: -; V: TRBV5-4; CDR3: CASSLFSGGGHEQFF; DNA: TGTGCCAGCAGCTTGTTTAGTGGGGGAGGCCATGAGCAGTTCTTC
length: 13; J: TRBJ1-5; D: -; size: few; V: TRBV7-2; CDR3: CASSHDPGQPQHF; DNA: TGTGCCAGCAGCCACGATCCCGGTCAGCCCCAGCATTTT
length: 15; J: TRBJ1-2; D: -; size: -; V: TRBV5-5; CDR3: CASSSTGGTHYGYTF; DNA: TGTGCCAGCAGCTCCACTGGGGGGACCCACTATGGCTACACCTTC
length: 13; J: TRBJ1-5; D: TRBD1; size: -; V: TRBV6-5; CDR3: CASLRDRNQPQHF; DNA: TGTGCCAGCCTTCGGGACAGAAATCAGCCCCAGCATTTT
length: 16; J: TRBJ1-5; D: -; size: -; V: TRBV27; CDR3: CAENRETARLGQPQHF; DNA: TGTGCCGAAAACAGGGAAACGGCTCGGTTAGGTCAGCCCCAGCATTTT
length: 14; J: TRBJ1-3; D: TRBD1; size: -; V: TRBV19; CDR3: CASSITGAGNTIYF; DNA: TGTGCCAGTAGTATCACAGGGGCTGGAAACACCATATATTTT
length: 17; J: TRBJ1-5; D: -; size: -; V: TRBV6-1; CDR3: CASSEWGGLPPNQPQHF; DNA: TGTGCCAGCAGTGAATGGGGCGGGCTCCCACCTAATCAGCCCCAGCATTTT
length: 16; J: TRBJ2-5; D: -; size: -; V: TRBV7-8; CDR3: CATTSSLSNHKETQYF; DNA: TGTGCCACCACCTCTTCTTTGTCCAATCATAAAGAGACCCAGTACTTC
length: 15; J: TRBJ2-7; D: TRBD2; size: -; V: TRBV12-5; CDR3: CASGPSGGSSYEQYF; DNA: TGTGCTAGTGGTCCAAGCGGGGGTAGCTCCTACGAGCAGTACTTC
length: 12; J: TRBJ1-4; D: TRBD1; size: -; V: TRBV29-1; CDR3: CSAGTGHEKLFF; DNA: TGCAGCGCGGGGACAGGGCATGAAAAACTGTTTTTT
length: 14; J: TRBJ2-7; D: -; size: -; V: TRBV11-2; CDR3: CASTPGLFGYEQYF; DNA: TGTGCCAGCACCCCGGGGTTATTCGGTTACGAGCAGTACTTC
length: 14; J: TRBJ1-4; D: -; size: -; V: TRBV4-3; CDR3: CASSQDRPGEKLFF; DNA: TGCGCCAGCAGCCAAGATAGGCCTGGTGAAAAACTGTTTTTT
length: 15; J: TRBJ2-7; D: -; size: -; V: TRBV14; CDR3: CASSQLLEGGHEQYF; DNA: TGTGCCAGCAGCCAGCTTCTTGAGGGGGGCCACGAGCAGTACTTC
length: 12; J: TRBJ2-3; D: TRBD1; size: -; V: TRBV2; CDR3: CAIGQGEFSQYF; DNA: TGTGCCATAGGACAGGGGGAGTTTTCGCAGTATTTT
length: 15; J: TRBJ1-1; D: -; size: -; V: TRBV19; CDR3: CASSRRGGGNTEAFF; DNA: TGTGCCAGTAGTAGACGGGGGGGTGGGAATACTGAAGCTTTCTTT
length: 14; J: TRBJ1-1; D: TRBD1; size: -; V: TRBV7-2; CDR3: CASSSPPGTGVAFF; DNA: TGTGCCAGCAGCTCTCCTCCTGGGACAGGGGTTGCTTTCTTT
length: 13; J: TRBJ2-7; D: -; size: -; V: TRBV25-1; CDR3: CASSVASSAEQYF; DNA: TGTGCCAGCAGTGTCGCATCTAGTGCCGAGCAGTACTTC
length: 14; J: TRBJ1-2; D: -; size: -; V: TRBV4-3; CDR3: CASSQDHAGFGYTF; DNA: TGCGCCAGCAGCCAAGATCATGCCGGGTTTGGCTACACCTTC
length: 16; J: TRBJ1-5; D: -; size: -; V: TRBV2; CDR3: CASSPPDSYSNQPQHF; DNA: TGTGCCAGCAGTCCGCCGGACAGTTATAGCAATCAGCCCCAGCATTTT
length: 16; J: TRBJ2-2; D: TRBD2; size: -; V: TRBV5-4; CDR3: CASSTSAGANTGELFF; DNA: TGTGCCAGCAGCACCTCAGCGGGAGCGAACACCGGGGAGCTGTTTTTT
length: 15; J: TRBJ1-5; D: TRBD1; size: few; V: TRBV5-6; CDR3: CASSLMTGSRQPQHF; DNA: TGTGCCAGCAGCTTGATGACAGGGTCACGTCAGCCCCAGCATTTT
length: 14; J: TRBJ2-7; D: -; size: -; V: TRBV5-6; CDR3: CASSFLGWGVEQYF; DNA: TGTGCCAGCAGCTTCTTGGGGTGGGGGGTCGAGCAGTACTTC
length: 15; J: TRBJ1-5; D: -; size: few; V: TRBV15; CDR3: CATSRASYSNQPQHF; DNA: TGTGCCACCAGCAGGGCTTCCTATAGCAATCAGCCCCAGCATTTT
length: 15; J: TRBJ2-1; D: -; size: -; V: TRBV27; CDR3: CASSPAGGPYNEQFF; DNA: TGTGCCAGCAGTCCCGCAGGAGGGCCATACAATGAGCAGTTCTTC
length: 12; J: TRBJ2-5; D: -; size: few; V: TRBV10-3; CDR3: CAISGGTETQYF; DNA: TGTGCCATCAGTGGGGGTACGGAGACCCAGTACTTC
length: 13; J: TRBJ2-5; D: TRBD1; size: -; V: TRBV5-1; CDR3: CASTPTGLETQYF; DNA: TGCGCCAGCACCCCGACAGGGTTAGAGACCCAGTACTTC
length: 16; J: TRBJ2-2; D: TRBD2; size: -; V: TRBV29-1; CDR3: CSVQGVGGIDTGELFF; DNA: TGCAGCGTTCAAGGGGTCGGGGGGATAGACACCGGGGAGCTGTTTTTT
length: 15; J: TRBJ2-3; D: TRBD2; size: once; V: TRBV7-9; CDR3: CASSLGSGNTDTQYF; DNA: TGTGCCAGCAGCTTAGGTAGCGGGAACACAGATACGCAGTATTTT
length: 12; J: TRBJ2-3; D: -; size: many; V: TRBV4-2; CDR3: CASSRDLDTQYF; DNA: TGTGCCAGCAGCCGAGACTTGGATACGCAGTATTTT
length: 14; J: TRBJ2-2; D: TRBD2; size: -; V: TRBV6-6; CDR3: CASSREGGTGELFF; DNA: TGTGCCAGCAGTCGGGAGGGGGGCACCGGGGAGCTGTTTTTT
length: 14; J: TRBJ2-5; D: -; size: -; V: TRBV5-4; CDR3: CASGDSGAQETQYF; DNA: TGTGCCAGCGGGGATAGCGGAGCACAAGAGACCCAGTACTTC
length: 14; J: TRBJ2-2; D: TRBD1; size: -; V: TRBV27; CDR3: CASSYYRGSGELFF; DNA: TGTGCCAGCAGCTATTACAGGGGATCCGGGGAGCTGTTTTTT